A selection of T cell receptor beta chains follows, all from one sample in a study of identical twins. TCRdb re-analysed the 5' RACE reads in MiXCR, keeping a single row per CDR3 protein. The data show about 500,000 distinct CDR3 sequences, with roughly an eighth seen just once and approximately 0.98% held by the top ten. The same specimen was also included in a second study, on yellow fever vaccine responses in identical twins.

The sample taken for sequencing was CD4+ T cells sorted from blood. The receptors originated from a woman aged 18-35 years in good health. Both conserved end residues are part of each CDR3. The D gene is left open where the match is weak. Part of the rows lack a size; the others show once, few, many or a class for expanded clones.

CDR3nt: TGTGCCAGCAGCTTAGAGTCCGGGACCGGGGAGCTGTTTTTT
CDR3aa: CASSLESGTGELFF
d_gene: -
j_gene: TRBJ2-2
abundance: many
v_gene: TRBV5-5

CDR3nt: TGTGCCAGCAAGGCTAGCGGGAGAGGTGAGCAGTTCTTC
CDR3aa: CASKASGRGEQFF
d_gene: TRBD2
j_gene: TRBJ2-1
abundance: -
v_gene: TRBV27

CDR3nt: TGTGCCAGCAGCTTTGCACGATTGGACAGGGGCCAGCAAGAGACCCAGTACTTC
CDR3aa: CASSFARLDRGQQETQYF
d_gene: TRBD1
j_gene: TRBJ2-5
abundance: -
v_gene: TRBV11-1

CDR3nt: TGTGCCAGCAGCCAAGATAGACCCTACGAGCAGTACTTC
CDR3aa: CASSQDRPYEQYF
d_gene: -
j_gene: TRBJ2-7
abundance: few
v_gene: TRBV4-2

CDR3nt: TGTGCCGTGAACGAAGGGCATAGCAATCAGCCCCAGCATTTT
CDR3aa: CAVNEGHSNQPQHF
d_gene: -
j_gene: TRBJ1-5
abundance: -
v_gene: TRBV6-1

CDR3nt: TGCGCCAGCAGCCAAGAAGATTTGAACCCTAATTCACCCCTCCACTTT
CDR3aa: CASSQEDLNPNSPLHF
d_gene: -
j_gene: TRBJ1-6
abundance: few
v_gene: TRBV4-3

CDR3nt: TGTGCCAGCAGTTACCGGGACAGGGGTTTCTATGGCTACACCTTC
CDR3aa: CASSYRDRGFYGYTF
d_gene: TRBD1
j_gene: TRBJ1-2
abundance: few
v_gene: TRBV27

CDR3nt: TGCGCCAGCAGCCCACCGGGACTAAGCCAAGAGACCCAGTACTTC
CDR3aa: CASSPPGLSQETQYF
d_gene: TRBD2
j_gene: TRBJ2-5
abundance: many
v_gene: TRBV5-1

CDR3nt: TGTGCCAGCAGCCTCCGACTAGCGGGAGGGCAAGAGACCCAGTACTTC
CDR3aa: CASSLRLAGGQETQYF
d_gene: TRBD2
j_gene: TRBJ2-5
abundance: -
v_gene: TRBV6-1

CDR3nt: TGCGCCAGCAGCCAAGAGTCACAGGGGGCCAAAAACATTCAGTACTTC
CDR3aa: CASSQESQGAKNIQYF
d_gene: TRBD1
j_gene: TRBJ2-4
abundance: many
v_gene: TRBV4-3